This TCR beta chain was identified in a study of response to subunit inactivated influenza vaccine. Each CDR3 protein is one row after TCRdb ran MiXCR on the RT-PCR reads. This sample carries roughly 710,000 distinct CDR3 sequences, 14% of them seen once, and the ten largest clones take less than 9%. This specimen was PBMCs from blood, taken roughly 15 days before vaccination. The source is a man aged 50 to 60 who received an inactivated influenza vaccine.

The CDR3 DNA is TGTGCCAGCAGTCCCCAAGCGGGGCGGCGCACAGATACGCAGTATTTT. Its protein product is CASSPQAGRRTDTQYF. V is TRBV28 and J is TRBJ2-3, with 7 bases that match TRBD2. The CDR3 totals 16 residues. Germline V CDR1 and CDR2: MDHEN, SYDVKM. Trimming took 5 bases from V and 1 from J; bases not matched to a gene: 9.